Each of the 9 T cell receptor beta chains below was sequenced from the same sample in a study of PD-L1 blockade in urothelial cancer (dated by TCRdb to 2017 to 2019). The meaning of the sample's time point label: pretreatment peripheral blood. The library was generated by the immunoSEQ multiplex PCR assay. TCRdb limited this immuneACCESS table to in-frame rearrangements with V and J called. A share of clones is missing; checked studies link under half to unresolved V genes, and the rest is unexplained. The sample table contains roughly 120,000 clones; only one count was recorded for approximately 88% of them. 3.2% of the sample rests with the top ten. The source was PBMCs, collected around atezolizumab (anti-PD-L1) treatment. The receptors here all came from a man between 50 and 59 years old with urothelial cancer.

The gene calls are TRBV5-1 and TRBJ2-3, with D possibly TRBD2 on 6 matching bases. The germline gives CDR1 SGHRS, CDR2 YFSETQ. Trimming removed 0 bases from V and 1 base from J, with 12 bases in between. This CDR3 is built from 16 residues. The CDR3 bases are TGCGCCAGCAGCTTGGGGTCCGGGGGAGGCACAGATACGCAGTATTTT. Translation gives CASSLGSGGGTDTQYF.

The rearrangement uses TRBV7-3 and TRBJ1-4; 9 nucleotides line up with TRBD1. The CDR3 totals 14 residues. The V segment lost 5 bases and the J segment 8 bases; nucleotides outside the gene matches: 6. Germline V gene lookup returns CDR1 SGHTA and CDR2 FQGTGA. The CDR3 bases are TGTGCCAGCAGCACGGACAGGGGTTTCGAAAAACTGTTTTTT. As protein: CASSTDRGFEKLFF.

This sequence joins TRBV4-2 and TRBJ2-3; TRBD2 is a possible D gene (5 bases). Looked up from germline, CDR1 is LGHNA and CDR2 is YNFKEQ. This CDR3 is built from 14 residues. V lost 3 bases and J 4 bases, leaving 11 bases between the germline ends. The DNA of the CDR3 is TGTGCCAGCAGCCAGCACAGCGGAGCAGATACGCAGTATTTT. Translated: CASSQHSGADTQYF.

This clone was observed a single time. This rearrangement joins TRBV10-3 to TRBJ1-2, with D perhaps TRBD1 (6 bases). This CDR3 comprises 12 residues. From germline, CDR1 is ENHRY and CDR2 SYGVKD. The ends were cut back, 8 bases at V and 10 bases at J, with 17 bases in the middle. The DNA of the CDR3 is TGTGCCATCGGAGGGGGGGGTGGCTACTACACCTTC. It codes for CAIGGGGGYYTF.

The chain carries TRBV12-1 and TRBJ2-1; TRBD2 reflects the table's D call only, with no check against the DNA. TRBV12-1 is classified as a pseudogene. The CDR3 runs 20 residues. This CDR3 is CASSFAQIARLAGVMNEQFF. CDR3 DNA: TGTGCCAGCAGCTTTGCGCAAATTGCTCGACTAGCGGGAGTAATGAATGAGCAGTTCTTC.

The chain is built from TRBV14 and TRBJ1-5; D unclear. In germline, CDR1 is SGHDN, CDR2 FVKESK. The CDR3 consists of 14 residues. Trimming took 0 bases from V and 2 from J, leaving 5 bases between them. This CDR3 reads CASSQDVGNQPQHF. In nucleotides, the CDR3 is TGTGCCAGCAGCCAAGATGTAGGCAATCAGCCCCAGCATTTT.

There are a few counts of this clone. The CDR3: CASSPHDSSGNTIYF. CDR3 bases: TGTGCCAGCAGTCCACACGACAGCTCTGGAAACACCATATATTTT. J is TRBJ1-3 and V is TRBV7-9; D might be TRBD1 (5 bases). The CDR3 covers 15 residues. The V gene lost 6 bases and the J gene lost 0 bases, with 12 bases spanning the gap. CDR1 and CDR2 (germline): SEHNR, FQNEAQ (reference sequence).

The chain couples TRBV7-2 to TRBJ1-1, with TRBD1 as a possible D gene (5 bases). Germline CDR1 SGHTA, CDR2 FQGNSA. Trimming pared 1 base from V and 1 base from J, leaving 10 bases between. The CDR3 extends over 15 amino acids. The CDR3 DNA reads TGTGCCAGCAGCTTAGTCGCCACAGGGAACACTGAAGCTTTCTTT. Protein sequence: CASSLVATGNTEAFF.

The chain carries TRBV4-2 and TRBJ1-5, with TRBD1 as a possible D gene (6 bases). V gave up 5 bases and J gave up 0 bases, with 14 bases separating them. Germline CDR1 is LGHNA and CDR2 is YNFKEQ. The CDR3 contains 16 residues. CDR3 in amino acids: CASSYSLRGSNQPQHF. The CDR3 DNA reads TGTGCCAGCAGCTACTCTCTCAGGGGTAGCAATCAGCCCCAGCATTTT.